This TCR beta chain is drawn from a study of T cell repertoires in cytomegalovirus infection. The length of the CDR3 is 15 residues. CDR1 and CDR2 (germline): SGHTA, FQGNSA. The ends were cut back, 1 base at V and 2 bases at J, with 12 bases in the middle. Note on this clonotype: Its specificity is not known.

TCRdb used MiXCR to reprocess the reads, holding one entry per CDR3 protein. Seen here are around 25,000 distinct CDR3 sequences, around 19% observed once, and the top ten hold about four fifths. The sample consisted of CD8+ T cells from cultured PBMCs, taken from culture after CMV antigen stimulation. The chain combines TRBV7-2 with TRBJ2-7, with D perhaps matching TRBD1 or TRBD2 (6 bases each). The receptor's source is a human donor in good health (CMV status not recorded). Some clones in this sample may be carry-over from other donors' samples. The CDR3 sequence: CASSLEVGGPYEQYF. DNA for the CDR3: TGTGCCAGCAGCTTAGAGGTGGGGGGCCCCTACGAGCAGTACTTC.